These T cell receptor beta chains were read from a single sample in a study of shared clonotypes between healthy human individuals. Sequencing used immunoSEQ multiplex PCR; TCRdb keeps in-frame clones, though not all of them. The sample lists about 1.1 million clones, more than 75% occurring once. Material: memory CD4+ T cells from PBMCs. The receptors were sampled from a man between 18 and 29 years old in good health. Some clones in this sample may be carry-over from other donors' samples. The CDR3 runs from the conserved cysteine through the conserved F or W. The D gene is left open where the match is weak. Rows may omit the clone size; those that give it use once, few, many or a size class.

TRBJ2-5,-,TRBV7-9,-,TGTGCCAGCAGCCCTGGACGGGAGTCGGAGACCCAGTACTTC,CASSPGRESETQYF
TRBJ2-1,-,TRBV30,once,TGTGCCTGGGGGCGTTGGCGGGGCAGCTCCTACAATGAGCAGTTCTTC,CAWGRWRGSSYNEQFF
TRBJ1-1,-,TRBV2,-,TGTGCCAGCAGCCGCAGGAACACTGAAGCTTTCTTT,CASSRRNTEAFF
TRBJ2-7,-,TRBV15,once,TGTGCCACCAGCCCGTGGGGCGCCACCTACGAGCAGTACTTC,CATSPWGATYEQYF
TRBJ2-2,TRBD2,TRBV5-1,-,TGCGCCAGCAGCTTGCTAGCGGCAGGGATGGGCACCGGGGAGCTGTTTTTT,CASSLLAAGMGTGELFF
TRBJ1-2,-,TRBV2,-,TGTGCCAGCACGGGAAACTATGGCTACACCTTC,CASTGNYGYTF
TRBJ2-7,-,TRBV2,-,TGTGCCAGCAGCCCCTCCCGGGAGCGCCTGTACGAGCAGTACTTC,CASSPSRERLYEQYF
TRBJ1-1,-,TRBV6-1,-,TGTGCCAGCAGTGGATACAGGGTCACTGAAGCTTTCTTT,CASSGYRVTEAFF
TRBJ2-1,TRBD2,TRBV20-1,-,TGCAGTACTGAGCGGGAAGGTGAGCAGTTCTTC,CSTEREGEQFF
TRBJ2-6,-,TRBV6-1,once,TGTGCCAGCTGCCCAGGGAGTGGGGCCAACGTCCTGACTTTC,CASCPGSGANVLTF
TRBJ2-2,TRBD1,TRBV6-6,-,TGTGCCAGCAGCTCCGGGACAGGGGGCACCGGGGAGCTGTTTTTT,CASSSGTGGTGELFF
TRBJ1-1,-,TRBV18,-,TGTGCCAGCTCACCACCGTCAGTGATCATGAACACTGAAGCTTTCTTT,CASSPPSVIMNTEAFF
TRBJ2-3,TRBD2,TRBV27,-,TGTGCCAGCAGTCTTCCCGAGCGGGAGTTCCCACATTTT,CASSLPEREFPHF
TRBJ2-3,-,TRBV4-1,-,TGCGCCAGCAGCCGTGGGCTTAGCACAGATACGCAGTATTTT,CASSRGLSTDTQYF
TRBJ2-3,TRBD2,TRBV5-1,-,TGCGCCAGCAGCTGGATGCCGGGACTAGCTAGTACAGATACGCAGTATTTT,CASSWMPGLASTDTQYF
TRBJ2-1,TRBD2,TRBV5-6,few,TGTGCCAGCAGCTTCTCCACGACTAGCTATGAGCAGTTCTTC,CASSFSTTSYEQFF
TRBJ1-5,-,TRBV4-3,-,TGCGCCAGCAGTCAAGATTATGCGGGGTTCAATCAGCCCCAGCATTTT,CASSQDYAGFNQPQHF
TRBJ2-3,-,TRBV4-2,once,TGTGCCAGCAGCCAAGAATACAGGGACACAGATACGCAGTATTTT,CASSQEYRDTDTQYF
TRBJ1-2,-,TRBV27,-,TGTGCCAGCAGTTCGCCCACAGTTTCCTACACCTTC,CASSSPTVSYTF
TRBJ1-5,-,TRBV7-2,-,TGTGCCAGCAGCACAGGACGCCTGAGCAATCAGCCCCAGCATTTT,CASSTGRLSNQPQHF
TRBJ1-4,-,TRBV28,-,TGTGCCAGCAGTTTCCTACTCCCCGGGATCGGGGAAAAACTGTTTTTT,CASSFLLPGIGEKLFF
TRBJ2-1,TRBD2,TRBV7-9,-,TGTGCCAGCAGCTTAGGTTGGACCTCGACTAGCGAAGAGCAGTTCTTC,CASSLGWTSTSEEQFF